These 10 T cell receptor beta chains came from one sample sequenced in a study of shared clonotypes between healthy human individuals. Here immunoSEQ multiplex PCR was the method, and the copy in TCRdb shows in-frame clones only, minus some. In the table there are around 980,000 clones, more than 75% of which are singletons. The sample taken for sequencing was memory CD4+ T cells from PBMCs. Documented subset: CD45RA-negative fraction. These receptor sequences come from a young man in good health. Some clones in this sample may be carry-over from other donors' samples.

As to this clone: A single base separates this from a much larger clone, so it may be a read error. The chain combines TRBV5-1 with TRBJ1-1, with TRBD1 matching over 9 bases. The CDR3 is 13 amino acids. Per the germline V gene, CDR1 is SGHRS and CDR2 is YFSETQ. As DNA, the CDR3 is TGCGCCAGCAGCTTTCTACAGGGGGCTGAAGCTCTCTTT. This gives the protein CASSFLQGAEALF.

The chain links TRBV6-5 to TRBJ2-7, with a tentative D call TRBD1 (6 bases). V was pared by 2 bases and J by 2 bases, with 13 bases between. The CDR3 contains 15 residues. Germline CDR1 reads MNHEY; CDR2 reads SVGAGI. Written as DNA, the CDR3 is TGTGCCAGCAGTTACGGTGGCAGGGGTACCTACGAGCAGTACTTC. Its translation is CASSYGGRGTYEQYF.

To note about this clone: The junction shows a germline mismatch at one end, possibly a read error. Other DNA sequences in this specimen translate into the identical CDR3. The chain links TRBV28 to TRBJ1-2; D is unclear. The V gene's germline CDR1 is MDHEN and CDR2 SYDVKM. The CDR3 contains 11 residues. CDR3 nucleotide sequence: TGTGCCAGCAGTTTCGGGTATGGCTATACCTTC. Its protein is CASSFGYGYTF.

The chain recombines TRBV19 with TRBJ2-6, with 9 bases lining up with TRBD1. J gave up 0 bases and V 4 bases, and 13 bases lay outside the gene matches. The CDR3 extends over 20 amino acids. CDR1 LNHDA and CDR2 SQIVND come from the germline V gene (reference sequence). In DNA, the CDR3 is TGTGCCAGTAGTAGCGTACCGGGACAGGGCTTAAGCTCTGGGGCCAACGTCCTGACTTTC. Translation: CASSSVPGQGLSSGANVLTF.

The CDR3 bases are TGTGCCAGCAGCGCGGACAGCCCGCGAGGAAACACCATATATTTT. Protein product: CASSADSPRGNTIYF. V usage is TRBV9 and J usage is TRBJ1-3; tentatively, D is TRBD1 (6 bases). The CDR3 covers 15 residues. V lost 3 bases and J lost 4, with 14 bases in between. Germline CDR1 and CDR2: SGDLS and YYNGEE.

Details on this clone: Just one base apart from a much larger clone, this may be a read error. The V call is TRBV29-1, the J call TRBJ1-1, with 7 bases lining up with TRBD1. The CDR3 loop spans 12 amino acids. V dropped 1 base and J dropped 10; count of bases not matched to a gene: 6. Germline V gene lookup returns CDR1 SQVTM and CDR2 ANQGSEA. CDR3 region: CSVEVEDRRAFF. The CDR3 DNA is TGCAGCGTTGAAGTCGAGGACAGGAGAGCTTTCTTT.

The chain's CDR3 is CSVELPGTDTQYF. DNA for the CDR3: TGCAGCGTGGAATTACCGGGCACAGATACGCAGTATTTT. This chain joins TRBV29-1 and TRBJ2-3; D ambiguous. Trimming pared 6 bases from V and 1 base from J, leaving 11 bases between. The germline V gene encodes CDR1 SQVTM and CDR2 ANQGSEA. The CDR3 has 13 amino acids.

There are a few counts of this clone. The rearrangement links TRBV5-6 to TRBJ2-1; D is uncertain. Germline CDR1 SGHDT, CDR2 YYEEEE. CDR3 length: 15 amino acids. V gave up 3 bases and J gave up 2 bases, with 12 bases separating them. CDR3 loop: CASSSPLGTYNEQFF. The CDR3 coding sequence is TGTGCCAGCAGCTCCCCATTGGGCACCTACAATGAGCAGTTCTTC.

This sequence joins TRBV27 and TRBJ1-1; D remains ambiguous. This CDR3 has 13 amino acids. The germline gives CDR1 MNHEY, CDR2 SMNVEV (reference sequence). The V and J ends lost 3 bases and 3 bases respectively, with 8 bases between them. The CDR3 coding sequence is TGTGCCAGCAGTTTGCAGGTGGACACTGAAGCTTTCTTT. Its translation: CASSLQVDTEAFF.

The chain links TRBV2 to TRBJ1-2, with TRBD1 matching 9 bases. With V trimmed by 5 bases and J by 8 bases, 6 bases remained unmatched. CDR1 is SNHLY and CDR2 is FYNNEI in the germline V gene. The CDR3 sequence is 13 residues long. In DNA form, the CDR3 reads TGTGCCAGCAGTCCACAGGGGGCAGGAGGCTACACCTTC. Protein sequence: CASSPQGAGGYTF.